This TCR beta chain was documented in a study of T cells in Graves' hyperthyroidism and ophthalmopathy. V dropped 5 bases and J dropped 0; count of bases not matched to a gene: 4. Per the germline V gene, CDR1 is SGHTA and CDR2 is FQGNSA. The CDR3 is made up of 16 amino acids. TCR beta CDR3 region amplification was performed from RNA transcripts. Using the HTBI primer set, a first-round RT-PCR was run on the TCR CDR3. TCRdb passed the multiplex PCR reads through MiXCR, listing each CDR3 protein once. Among hundreds of thousands of distinct CDR3 sequences, around 14% were seen once, and the ten largest hold roughly 5.7%. This clonotype came up many times.

What was sequenced was blood. The chain combines TRBV7-2 with TRBJ1-3, with 10 bases identical to TRBD1. This sequence originates from a woman aged 25 to 45 with Graves' hyperthyroidism that later progressed to Graves' ophthalmopathy. The CDR3, as DNA: TGTGCCAGCAGCGGCGACAGGGGGCCCTCTGGAAACACCATATATTTT. It yields the protein CASSGDRGPSGNTIYF.